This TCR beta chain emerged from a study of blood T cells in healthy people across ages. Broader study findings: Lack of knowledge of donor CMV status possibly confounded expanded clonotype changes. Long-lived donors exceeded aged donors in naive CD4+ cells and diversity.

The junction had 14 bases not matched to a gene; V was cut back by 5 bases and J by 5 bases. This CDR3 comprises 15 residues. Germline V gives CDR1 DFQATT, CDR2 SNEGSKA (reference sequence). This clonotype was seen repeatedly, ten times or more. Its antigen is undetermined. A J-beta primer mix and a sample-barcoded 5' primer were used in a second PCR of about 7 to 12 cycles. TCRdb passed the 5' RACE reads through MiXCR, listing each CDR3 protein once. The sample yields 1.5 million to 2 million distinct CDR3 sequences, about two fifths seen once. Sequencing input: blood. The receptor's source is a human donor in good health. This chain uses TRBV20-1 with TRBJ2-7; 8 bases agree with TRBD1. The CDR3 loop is CSAPLQTGVLHEQYF. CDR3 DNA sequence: TGCAGTGCTCCACTCCAGACAGGGGTACTACACGAGCAGTACTTC.